Listed here are 8 T cell receptor beta chains from one sample, sequenced in a study of shared clonotypes between healthy human individuals. This table comes from immunoSEQ multiplex PCR, and its TCRdb copy is limited to in-frame clones, with some not included. The data hold hundreds of thousands of clones, with about two thirds observed a single time. The sequencing sample was made of memory CD4+ T cells sorted from blood. Subset meaning: CD45RA-negative fraction. The receptors shown here come from a woman younger than 45 in good health.

The chain combines TRBV27 with TRBJ1-5, with D perhaps TRBD1 (6 bases). The CDR3 has 15 amino acids. The V and J ends lost 6 bases and 6 bases respectively, with 18 bases between them. Germline assignment: CDR1 MNHEY and CDR2 SMNVEV (reference sequence). DNA of the CDR3: TGTGCCAGCAGCTCTTCATACAGGGTCGGTCAGCCCCAGCATTTT. Its protein is CASSSSYRVGQPQHF.

The chain links TRBV7-7 to TRBJ2-5; D might be TRBD1 (5 bases). The CDR3 has 15 amino acids. In germline, CDR1 is SSHAT, CDR2 FNYEAQ (reference sequence). Trimming stripped 2 bases from V and 4 bases from J, with 14 bases between. The CDR3 region has the DNA TGTGCCAGCAGCTTATGGTCTCAGCAGGGAGAGACCCAGTACTTC. Encoded protein: CASSLWSQQGETQYF. The variable domain in full, completed from reference TRBV7-7 and TRBJ2-5, reads GAGVSQSPRYKVTKRGQDVTLRCDPISSHATLYWYQQALGQGPEFLTYFNYEAQPDKSGLPSDRFSAERPEGSISTLTIQRTEQRDSAMYRCASSLWSQQGETQYFGPGTRLLVL.

V gene TRBV2 combines with J gene TRBJ2-1; D remains ambiguous. The germline gives CDR1 SNHLY, CDR2 FYNNEI. The CDR3 is 16 residues long. V dropped 5 bases and J dropped 7 bases, with 21 bases sitting between them. CDR3 in amino acids: CASSPPGTRTINEQFF. The CDR3 region has the DNA TGTGCCAGCAGTCCCCCCGGCACCAGGACCATTAATGAGCAGTTCTTC.

The rearrangement uses TRBV28 and TRBJ2-6, with D maybe TRBD2 (5 bases). V gave up 6 bases and J gave up 0 bases, with 18 bases separating them. The CDR3 runs to 18 residues. CDR1 MDHEN and CDR2 SYDVKM come from the germline V gene. CDR3 region: CASSLARASASGANVLTF. In DNA form, the CDR3 reads TGTGCCAGCAGCCTAGCAAGGGCATCCGCCTCTGGGGCCAACGTCCTGACTTTC.

The CDR3 sequence is CASSLGFATGELFF. The CDR3 coding sequence is TGTGCCAGCAGTTTAGGGTTTGCCACCGGGGAGCTGTTTTTT. V gene TRBV27 combines with J gene TRBJ2-2; D ambiguous. Trimming pared 2 bases from V and 4 bases from J, leaving 8 bases between. This CDR3 has 14 amino acids. Germline V lookup: CDR1 MNHEY, CDR2 SMNVEV (reference sequence).

The chain uses TRBV30 and TRBJ2-1, with TRBD2 matching 13 bases. CDR1 and CDR2 from the germline V gene are GTSNPN and SVGIG (reference sequence). Germline trimming cut 6 bases from V and 0 bases from J; bases unmatched to any gene: 8. This CDR3 is built from 17 residues. CDR3 region: CACTGTSGTSSYNEQFF. For the CDR3, the DNA is TGTGCCTGTACCGGGACTAGCGGGACCAGCTCCTACAATGAGCAGTTCTTC.

This clone showed up just once. The CDR3 loop reads CASSLRGTISYEQYF. For the CDR3, the DNA is TGTGCCAGCAGTTTACGGGGGACTATCTCTTACGAGCAGTACTTC. The V and J genes are TRBV27 and TRBJ2-7; 7 bases fit TRBD2. This CDR3 has 15 residues. Unmatched junction bases numbered 8, after V lost 2 bases and J lost 4 bases. Germline V CDR1 and CDR2: MNHEY, SMNVEV (reference sequence).

The chain recombines TRBV10-2 with TRBJ2-1; D remains unclear. Germline V gene lookup returns CDR1 WSHSY and CDR2 SAAADI. V was clipped by 0 bases and J by 10 bases, with 10 bases between them. This CDR3 is 13 amino acids long. CDR3 region: CASSESRAREQFF. The CDR3 DNA reads as TGCGCCAGCAGTGAGTCGAGAGCGAGGGAGCAGTTCTTC.